In its sample, the clone carrying this T cell receptor beta chain was seen many times. Time point here: sample taken at primary tumor resection. TCRs were sequenced from unsorted whole RNA of tumor, nontumor lung or PBMC. Samples came from roughly 75 TRACERx patients with untreated early-stage lung cancer. These data come from a study of spatial heterogeneity in lung cancer. TCRdb re-called the 5' RACE reads with MiXCR, one entry per CDR3 protein. The sample records 80,000 to 95,000 distinct CDR3 sequences, roughly 10% being singletons. Germline values: CDR1 SGHRS, CDR2 YFSETQ. Trimming took 7 bases from V and 0 from J, leaving 16 bases between them. CDR3 length: 15 amino acids.

Source: PBMCs, taken at surgery. This clonotype was obtained from a male donor with early-stage non-small cell lung cancer. The rearrangement joins TRBV5-1 to TRBJ1-2; D unresolved. In DNA form, the CDR3 reads TGCGCCAGCCAAGAAGAGACGGGCGCTAACTATGGCTACACCTTC. It encodes CASQEETGANYGYTF.